This TCR beta chain was retrieved from a study of shared clonotypes between healthy human individuals. Method: immunoSEQ multiplex PCR; TCRdb's copy keeps in-frame clones and lacks some. The sample records around 1 million clones, approximately 80% being singletons. Note on this clone: Its specificity is not known.

With 6 bases removed from V and 0 bases from J, the gap between germline ends came to 12 bases. CDR1 and CDR2 from the germline V gene are MNHEY and SMNVEV (reference sequence). The CDR3 extends over 15 amino acids. Findings and caveats of the study: Of the naive CD4 clonotypes, around 4.9% were shared across several donors. All-four-donor shared clonotypes had higher generation probabilities than non-shared clonotypes did.

The sequenced material came from memory CD4+ T cells sorted from blood. Specified subset: CD45RA-negative fraction. The chain employs TRBV27 and TRBJ2-4, with D possibly matching TRBD1 (6 bases). The origin of this receptor is a man younger than 35 in good health. CDR3 amino acids: CASSPTGLAKNIQYF. In DNA form, the CDR3 reads TGTGCCAGCAGCCCCACAGGGTTAGCCAAAAACATTCAGTACTTC.